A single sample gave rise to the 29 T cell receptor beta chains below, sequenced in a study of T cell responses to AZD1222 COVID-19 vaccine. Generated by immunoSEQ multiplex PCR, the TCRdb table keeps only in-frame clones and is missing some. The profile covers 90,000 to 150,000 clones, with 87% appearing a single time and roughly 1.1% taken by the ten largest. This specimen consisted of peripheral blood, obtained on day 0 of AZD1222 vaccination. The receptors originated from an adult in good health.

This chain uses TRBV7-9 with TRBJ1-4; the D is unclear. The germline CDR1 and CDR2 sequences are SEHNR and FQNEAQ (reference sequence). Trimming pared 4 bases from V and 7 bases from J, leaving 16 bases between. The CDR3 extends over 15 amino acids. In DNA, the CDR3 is TGTGCCAGCAGCTCTACCAGCTGGGCGGTTGAAAAACTGTTTTTT. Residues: CASSSTSWAVEKLFF. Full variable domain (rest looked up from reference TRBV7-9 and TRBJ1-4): DTGVSQNPRHKITKRGQNVTFRCDPISEHNRLYWYRQTLGQGPEFLTYFQNEAQLEKSRLLSDRFSAERPKGSFSTLEIQRTEQGDSAMYLCASSSTSWAVEKLFFGSGTQLSVL.

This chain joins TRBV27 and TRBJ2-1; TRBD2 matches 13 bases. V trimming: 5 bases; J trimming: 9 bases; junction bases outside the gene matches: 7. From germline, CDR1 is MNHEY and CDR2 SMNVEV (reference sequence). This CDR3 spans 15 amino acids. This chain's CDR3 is CASSPGTSGAGEQFF. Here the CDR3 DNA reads TGTGCCAGCAGTCCCGGGACTAGCGGGGCGGGTGAGCAGTTCTTC.

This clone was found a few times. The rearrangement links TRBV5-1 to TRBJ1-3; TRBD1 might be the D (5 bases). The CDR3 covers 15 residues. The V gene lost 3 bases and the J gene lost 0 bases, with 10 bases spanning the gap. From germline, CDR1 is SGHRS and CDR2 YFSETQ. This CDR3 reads CASSSGTDSGNTIYF. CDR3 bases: TGCGCCAGCAGCTCCGGGACCGACTCTGGAAACACCATATATTTT.

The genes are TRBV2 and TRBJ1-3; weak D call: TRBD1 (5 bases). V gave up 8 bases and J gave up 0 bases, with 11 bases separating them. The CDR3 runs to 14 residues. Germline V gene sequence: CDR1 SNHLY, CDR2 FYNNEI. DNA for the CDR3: TGTGCCAGCGGGTGGGGGGGCTCTGGAAACACCATATATTTT. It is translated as CASGWGGSGNTIYF. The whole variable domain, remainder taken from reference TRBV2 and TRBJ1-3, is EPEVTQTPSHQVTQMGQEVILRCVPISNHLYFYWYRQILGQKVEFLVSFYNNEISEKSEIFDDQFSVERPDGSNFTLKIRSTKLEDSAMYFCASGWGGSGNTIYFGEGSWLTVV.

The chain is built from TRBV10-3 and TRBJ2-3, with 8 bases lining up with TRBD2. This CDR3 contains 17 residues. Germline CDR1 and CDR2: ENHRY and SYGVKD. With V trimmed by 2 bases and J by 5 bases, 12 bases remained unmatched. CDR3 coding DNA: TGTGCCATCAGTGAGACGGGGGGGCCCCGAGGACGAGATACGCAGTATTTT. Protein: CAISETGGPRGRDTQYF.

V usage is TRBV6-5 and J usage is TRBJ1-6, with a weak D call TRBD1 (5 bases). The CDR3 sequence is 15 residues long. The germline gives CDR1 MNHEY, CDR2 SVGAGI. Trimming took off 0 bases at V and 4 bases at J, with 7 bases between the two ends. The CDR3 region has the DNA TGTGCCAGCAGTTACTCGACAGAATATAATTCACCCCTCCACTTT. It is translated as CASSYSTEYNSPLHF.

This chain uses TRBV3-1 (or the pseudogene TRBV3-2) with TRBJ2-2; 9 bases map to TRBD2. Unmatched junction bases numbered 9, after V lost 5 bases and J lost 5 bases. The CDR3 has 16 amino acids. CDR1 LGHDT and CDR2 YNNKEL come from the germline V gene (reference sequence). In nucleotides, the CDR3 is TGTGCCAGCAGCTCCTCCGCGGGGGGGCGAACCGGGGAGCTGTTTTTT. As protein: CASSSSAGGRTGELFF.

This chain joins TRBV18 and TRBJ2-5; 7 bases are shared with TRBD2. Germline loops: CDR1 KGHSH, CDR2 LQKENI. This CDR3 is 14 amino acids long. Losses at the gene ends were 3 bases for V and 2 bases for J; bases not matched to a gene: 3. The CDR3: CASSPRGSQETQYF. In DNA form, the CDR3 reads TGTGCCAGCTCACCGCGGGGGAGTCAAGAGACCCAGTACTTC. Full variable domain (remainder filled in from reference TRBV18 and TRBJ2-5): NAGVMQNPRHLVRRRGQEARLRCSPMKGHSHVYWYRQLPEEGLKFMVYLQKENIIDESGMPKERFSAEFPKEGPSILRIQQVVRGDSAAYFCASSPRGSQETQYFGPGTRLLVL.

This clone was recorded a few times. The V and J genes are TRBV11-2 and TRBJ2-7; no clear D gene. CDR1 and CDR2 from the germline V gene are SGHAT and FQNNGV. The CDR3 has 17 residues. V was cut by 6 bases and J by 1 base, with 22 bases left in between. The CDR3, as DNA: TGTGCCAGCAGAACCCTCGGTGGGTCCGGAGAATCCTACGAGCAGTACTTC. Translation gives CASRTLGGSGESYEQYF.

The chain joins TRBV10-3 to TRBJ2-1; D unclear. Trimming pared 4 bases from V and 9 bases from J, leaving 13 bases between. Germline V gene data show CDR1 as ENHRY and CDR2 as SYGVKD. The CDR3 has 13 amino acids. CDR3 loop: CAISVGPDGEQFF. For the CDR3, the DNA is TGTGCCATCAGTGTTGGTCCAGATGGTGAGCAGTTCTTC.

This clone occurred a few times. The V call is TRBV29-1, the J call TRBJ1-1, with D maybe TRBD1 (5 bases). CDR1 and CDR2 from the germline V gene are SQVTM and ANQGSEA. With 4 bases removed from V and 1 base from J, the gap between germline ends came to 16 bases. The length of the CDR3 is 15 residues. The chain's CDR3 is CSVVLGPRRNTEAFF. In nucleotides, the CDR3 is TGCAGCGTTGTATTGGGGCCCCGAAGGAACACTGAAGCTTTCTTT.

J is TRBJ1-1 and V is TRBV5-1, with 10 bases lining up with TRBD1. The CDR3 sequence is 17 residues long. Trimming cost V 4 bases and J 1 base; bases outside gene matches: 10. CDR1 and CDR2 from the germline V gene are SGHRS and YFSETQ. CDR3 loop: CASSQTDRGRGNTEAFF. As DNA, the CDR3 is TGCGCCAGCAGCCAAACCGACAGGGGGCGGGGGAACACTGAAGCTTTCTTT.

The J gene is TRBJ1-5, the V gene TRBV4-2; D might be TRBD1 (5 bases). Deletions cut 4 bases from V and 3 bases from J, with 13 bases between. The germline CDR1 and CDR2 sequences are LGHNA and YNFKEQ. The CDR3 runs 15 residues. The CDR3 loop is CASSPRGISNQPQHF. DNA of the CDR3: TGTGCCAGCAGCCCCCGGGGCATCTCCAATCAGCCCCAGCATTTT.

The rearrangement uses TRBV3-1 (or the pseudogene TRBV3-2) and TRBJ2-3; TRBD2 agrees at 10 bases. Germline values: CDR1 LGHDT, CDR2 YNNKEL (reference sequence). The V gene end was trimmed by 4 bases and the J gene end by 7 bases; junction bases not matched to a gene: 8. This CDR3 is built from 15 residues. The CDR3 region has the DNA TGTGCCAGCAGCCTACCGACTAGCGGGTCCTATACGCAGTATTTT. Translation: CASSLPTSGSYTQYF.

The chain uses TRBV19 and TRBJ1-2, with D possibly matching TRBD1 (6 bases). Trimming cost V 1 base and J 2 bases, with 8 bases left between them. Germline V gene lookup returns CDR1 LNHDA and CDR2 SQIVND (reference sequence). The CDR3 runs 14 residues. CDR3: CASSIGQANYGYTF. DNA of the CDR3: TGTGCCAGTAGTATAGGACAGGCGAACTATGGCTACACCTTC.

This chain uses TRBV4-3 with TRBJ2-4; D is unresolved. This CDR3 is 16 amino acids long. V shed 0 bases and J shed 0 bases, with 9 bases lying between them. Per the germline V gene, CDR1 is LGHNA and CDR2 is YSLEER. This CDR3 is CASSQDPEKAKNIQYF. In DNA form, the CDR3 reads TGCGCCAGCAGCCAAGACCCCGAGAAAGCCAAAAACATTCAGTACTTC.

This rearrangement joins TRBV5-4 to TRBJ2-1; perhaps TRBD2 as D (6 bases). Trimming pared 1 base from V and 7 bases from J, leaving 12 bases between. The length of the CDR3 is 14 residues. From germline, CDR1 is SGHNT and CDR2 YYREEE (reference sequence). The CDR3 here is CASSLKLAVNEQFF. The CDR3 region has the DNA TGTGCCAGCAGCTTGAAACTAGCAGTAAATGAGCAGTTCTTC.

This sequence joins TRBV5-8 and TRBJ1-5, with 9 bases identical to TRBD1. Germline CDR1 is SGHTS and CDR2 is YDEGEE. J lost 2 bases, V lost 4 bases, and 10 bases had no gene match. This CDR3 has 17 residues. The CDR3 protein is CASSLQGDRAGNQPQHF. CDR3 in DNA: TGTGCCAGCAGCCTACAGGGGGACAGGGCTGGCAATCAGCCCCAGCATTTT.

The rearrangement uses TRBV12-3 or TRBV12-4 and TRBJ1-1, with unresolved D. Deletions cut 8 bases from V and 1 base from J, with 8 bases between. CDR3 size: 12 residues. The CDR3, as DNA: TGTGCCAGCGGGGAGGGGAACACTGAAGCTTTCTTT. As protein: CASGEGNTEAFF.

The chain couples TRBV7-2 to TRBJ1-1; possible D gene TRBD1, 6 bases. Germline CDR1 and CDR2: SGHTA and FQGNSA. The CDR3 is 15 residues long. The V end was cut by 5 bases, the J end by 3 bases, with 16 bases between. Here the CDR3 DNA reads TGTGCCAGCAGCGCCTCGGCAGGGGCCCACACTGAAGCTTTCTTT. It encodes CASSASAGAHTEAFF.

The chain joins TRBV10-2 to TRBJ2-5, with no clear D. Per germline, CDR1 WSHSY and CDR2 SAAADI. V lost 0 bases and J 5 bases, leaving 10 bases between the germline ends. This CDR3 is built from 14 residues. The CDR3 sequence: CASSESWVGETQYF. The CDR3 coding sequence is TGCGCCAGCAGTGAGTCGTGGGTCGGGGAGACCCAGTACTTC.

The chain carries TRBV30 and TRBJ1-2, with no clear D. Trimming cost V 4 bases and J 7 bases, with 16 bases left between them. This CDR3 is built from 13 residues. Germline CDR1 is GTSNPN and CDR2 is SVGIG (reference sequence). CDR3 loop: CAWISLRGGGYTF. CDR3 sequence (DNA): TGTGCCTGGATTTCGTTACGAGGAGGTGGCTACACCTTC.

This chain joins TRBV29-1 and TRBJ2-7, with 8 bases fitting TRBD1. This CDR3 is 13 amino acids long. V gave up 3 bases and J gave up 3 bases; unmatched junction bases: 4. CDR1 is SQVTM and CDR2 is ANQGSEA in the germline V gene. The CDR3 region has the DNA TGCAGCGTTGATGGGACAGGAGACTACGAGCAGTACTTC. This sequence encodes CSVDGTGDYEQYF.

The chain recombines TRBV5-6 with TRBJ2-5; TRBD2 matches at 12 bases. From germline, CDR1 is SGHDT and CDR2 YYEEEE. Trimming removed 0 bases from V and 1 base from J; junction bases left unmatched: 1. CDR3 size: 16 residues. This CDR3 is CASSLGTSGIQETQYF. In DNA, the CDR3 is TGTGCCAGCAGCTTGGGGACTAGCGGGATCCAAGAGACCCAGTACTTC.

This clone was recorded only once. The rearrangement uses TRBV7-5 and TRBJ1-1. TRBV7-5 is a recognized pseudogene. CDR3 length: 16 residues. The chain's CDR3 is CVRSFTAGPGDTEAFF. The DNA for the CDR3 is TGTGTCAGAAGCTTCACGGCGGGCCCCGGGGACACTGAAGCTTTCTTT.

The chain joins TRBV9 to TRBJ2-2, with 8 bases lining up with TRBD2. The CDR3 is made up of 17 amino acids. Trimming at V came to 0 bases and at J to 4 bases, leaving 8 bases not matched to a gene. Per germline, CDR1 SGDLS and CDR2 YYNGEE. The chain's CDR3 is CASSVATGGAGTGELFF. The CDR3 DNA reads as TGTGCCAGCAGCGTAGCTACGGGAGGGGCAGGCACCGGGGAGCTGTTTTTT.

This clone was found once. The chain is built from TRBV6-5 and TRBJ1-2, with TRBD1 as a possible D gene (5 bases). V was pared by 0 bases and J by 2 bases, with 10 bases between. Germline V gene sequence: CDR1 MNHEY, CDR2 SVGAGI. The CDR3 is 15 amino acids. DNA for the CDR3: TGTGCCAGCAGTTACTCTACGACAGACAACTATGGCTACACCTTC. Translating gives CASSYSTTDNYGYTF.

The CDR3 region is CATSIHPREQYF. CDR3 bases: TGTGCCACCAGTATTCACCCCAGAGAGCAGTACTTC. The V and J genes are TRBV24-1 and TRBJ2-7; D gene uncertain. There are 12 residues in the CDR3. Per the germline V gene, CDR1 is KGHDR and CDR2 is SFDVKD. With 6 bases removed from V and 7 bases from J, the gap between germline ends came to 12 bases.

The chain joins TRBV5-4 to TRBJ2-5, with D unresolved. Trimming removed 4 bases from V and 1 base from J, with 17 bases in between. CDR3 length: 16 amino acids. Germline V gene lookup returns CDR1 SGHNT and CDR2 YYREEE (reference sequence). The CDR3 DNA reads TGTGCCAGCAGCCCCACCGGGCCAATAACCCAAGAGACCCAGTACTTC. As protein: CASSPTGPITQETQYF.